The table lists the clone carrying this T cell receptor beta chain with a few counts. Its antigen is currently unknown. At one end, the junction sequence differs from germline, possibly due to a read error. The sample belongs to a study of cytomegalovirus exposure and HLA in healthy donors. Overall study results and limits: Subsequent analysis revealed that first-cohort TCR clusters tended to co-occur in the 120 validation repertoires.

This CDR3 contains 12 residues. CDR1 SEHNR and CDR2 FQNEAQ come from the germline V gene (reference sequence). Generated by immunoSEQ multiplex PCR, the TCRdb table keeps only in-frame clones and is missing some. The table lists about 58,000 clones, 90% of them singletons. The specimen sequenced was PBMCs. V and J are TRBV7-9 and TRBJ2-7; weak D call: TRBD1 (5 bases). The sequence derives from a man between 18 and 35 years old in good health and CMV-seronegative. In DNA form, the CDR3 reads TGTGCCAGCAGCTTATCGGCCGGGCAGACAGACTTC. Protein: CASSLSAGQTDF.